This TCR beta chain was captured by sequencing in a study of blood T cell repertoires in COVID-19. About the study: Samples of COVID-19 (acute and convalescent) were obtained from the United States, Italy and Spain.

Per the authors' pipeline: The authors estimated nucleated cell counts from reference gene primer amplification. Using immunoSEQ multiplex PCR, the repertoire was profiled, and TCRdb retains in-frame clones only, with some absent. The V and J calls and clone size are taken from that table; D and trimming were inferred from the DNA. This sample carries more than 100,000 clones, almost 90% of them seen once, and the ten largest clones take roughly 1%. Deletions cut 3 bases from V and 4 bases from J, with 9 bases between. Germline CDR1 MNHEY, CDR2 SMNVEV (reference sequence). The CDR3 is 14 residues long.

Sequencing used peripheral blood. The gene calls are TRBV27 and TRBJ2-2; possible D gene TRBD2, 6 bases. The sequence derives from a woman in her forties or fifties with active or convalescent COVID-19. CDR3: CASSFSGVTGELFF. CDR3 DNA: TGTGCCAGCAGTTTCTCGGGGGTCACCGGGGAGCTGTTTTTT.